The present entry profiles one TCR beta chain with its context. Its antigen remains unknown. J was trimmed by 4 bases and V by 1 base; bases with no gene match: 21. This CDR3 has 21 amino acids. Germline CDR1 reads DFQATT; CDR2 reads SNEGSKA (reference sequence). The data were taken from a study of blood T cells in healthy people across ages. A second PCR of 7 to 11 cycles used a sample-barcoded 5' primer and a J-beta primer mix. The authors tagged each cDNA molecule using a template-switch adaptor with 12 random nucleotides. TCRdb used MiXCR to reprocess the 5' RACE reads, holding one entry per CDR3 protein. The sample has 910,000 or so distinct CDR3 sequences, roughly half seen once. General study points: Getting older went along with TCR beta diversity per million T cells dropping roughly linearly. Relative to aged donors, long-lived donors carried more naive CD4+ cells and displayed higher diversity.

The chain carries TRBV20-1 and TRBJ2-1, with 11 nucleotides matching TRBD1. The TCR originated in a woman between 55 and 75 years old in good health. Sequencing was done on a sample of blood. CDR3 loop: CSARAGLGQGARKREYNEQFF. The DNA for the CDR3 is TGCAGTGCTAGAGCGGGACTTGGACAGGGGGCTAGAAAGCGGGAGTACAATGAGCAGTTCTTC.